This TCR beta chain was obtained from a study of shared clonotypes between healthy human individuals. This clone has just a few counts. Germline CDR1 reads SGHDT; CDR2 reads YYEEEE. The CDR3 covers 16 residues. V lost 1 base to trimming and J lost 0 bases, with 11 bases between them. Each subset's genomic DNA was shared equally among a number of immunoSEQ plates. Assay used: immunoSEQ multiplex PCR; TCRdb lists only in-frame clones, some missing. This table has around 510,000 clones, around 80% appearing once. This TCR was recovered from a woman aged 35 to 49 in good health. Some clones in this sample may be carry-over from other donors' samples. The rearrangement uses TRBV5-6 and TRBJ1-3; D perhaps matches TRBD1 (5 bases). Specimen: PBMCs. The CDR3 loop is CASSLIAGASGNTIYF. DNA for the CDR3: TGTGCCAGCAGCTTGATTGCCGGGGCCTCTGGAAACACCATATATTTT.